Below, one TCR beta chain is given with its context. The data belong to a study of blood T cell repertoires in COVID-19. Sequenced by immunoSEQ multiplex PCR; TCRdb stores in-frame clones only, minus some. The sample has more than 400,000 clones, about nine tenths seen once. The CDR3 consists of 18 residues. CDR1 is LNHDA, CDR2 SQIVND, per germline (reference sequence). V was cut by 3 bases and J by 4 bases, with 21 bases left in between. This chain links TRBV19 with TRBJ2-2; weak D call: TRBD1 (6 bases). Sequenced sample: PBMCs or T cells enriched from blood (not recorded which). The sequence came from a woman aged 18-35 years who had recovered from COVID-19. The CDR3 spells CASSMIAGDIFPTGELFF. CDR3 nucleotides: TGTGCCAGTAGTATGATTGCTGGGGACATTTTCCCCACCGGGGAGCTGTTTTTT.